This TCR beta chain is drawn from a study of T cell responses to AZD1222 COVID-19 vaccine. Study-wide results and limits: At study baseline, merely about 6 AZD1222 recipients were seropositive. Repertoire collection took place solely once the T cell response had peaked. Spike-specific TCRs gained breadth and depth after people received two AZD1222 doses.

Repertoires were generated with immunoSEQ multiplex PCR, while TCRdb's copy carries only in-frame clones and drops some. The table includes nearly 110,000 clones, roughly 90% detected once. Germline CDR1 is SGDLS and CDR2 is YYNGEE. CDR3 length equals 14 residues. The V end was cut by 3 bases, the J end by 6 bases, with 13 bases between. Remarks on this clone: Its cognate antigen is unknown.

The specimen comprised peripheral blood, sampled on day 0 of AZD1222 vaccination. This chain connects TRBV9 to TRBJ2-1; possibly TRBD2 for D (6 bases). This receptor was taken from an adult in good health. The CDR3 DNA sequence: TGTGCCAGCAGCGGTATGACTAGTACCAATGAGCAGTTCTTC. As protein: CASSGMTSTNEQFF.